The 20 T cell receptor beta chains below all came from one sample that was sequenced in a study of OX40 agonist ivuxolimab in advanced cancers. To prepare the library, the immunoSEQ multiplex PCR assay was applied. The table was pulled from immuneACCESS by TCRdb, which kept in-frame rearrangements only. Such tables lose some clones; where checked, under half of the loss comes from unresolved V genes, and the rest has no known cause. The sample includes about 60,000 clones, with roughly 89% observed a single time. 13% to 15% of the sample rests with the top ten. The input for sequencing was CD4+ or CD8+ T cells sorted from blood, taken in a trial of the OX40 agonist ivuxolimab. The receptors originated from an adult with an advanced solid tumor such as melanoma, head and neck, liver or kidney cancer.

In this sample, this clone turned up once. The V and J genes are TRBV18 and TRBJ2-1, with D perhaps assigned TRBD1 or TRBD2 (5 bases each). V lost 6 bases and J 9 bases, leaving 12 bases between the germline ends. The germline CDR1 and CDR2 sequences are KGHSH and LQKENI. The CDR3 is 12 residues long. The CDR3 here is CASSLTRGEQFF. DNA for the CDR3: TGTGCCAGCTCCCTTACTAGGGGTGAGCAGTTCTTC.

The chain joins TRBV23-1 to TRBJ2-3; TRBD1 aligns across 8 bases. TRBV23-1 is reported as an ORF; its role is uncertain. The CDR3 loop spans 17 amino acids. V trimming: 3 bases; J trimming: 0 bases; junction bases outside the gene matches: 8. The CDR3 reads CASSHPGQEQSTDTQYF. CDR3 DNA: TGCGCCAGCAGTCACCCGGGACAGGAACAAAGCACAGATACGCAGTATTTT.

This clone is a singleton in its sample. This sequence joins TRBV7-2 and TRBJ2-1, with 9 nucleotides matching TRBD2. V lost 3 bases and J lost 6; bases outside the gene matches: 3. Germline V CDR1 and CDR2: SGHTA, FQGNSA. The CDR3 sequence is 14 residues long. CDR3 in DNA: TGTGCCAGCAGCTTGGGACTAGCTTTCAATGAGCAGTTCTTC. This codes for CASSLGLAFNEQFF.

This clone occurred a few times. The rearrangement joins TRBV7-2 to TRBJ1-2; 8 bases align to TRBD1. Germline assignment: CDR1 SGHTA and CDR2 FQGNSA. After removal of 5 bases from V and 4 bases from J, the junction contained 3 bases not matched to a gene. This CDR3 has 13 amino acids. The CDR3 is CASSAGQGYGYTF. CDR3 nucleotide sequence: TGTGCCAGCAGCGCCGGACAGGGCTATGGCTACACCTTC.

The V gene is TRBV12-5, the J gene TRBJ2-1, with D uncertain. Germline V gene data show CDR1 as LGHNT and CDR2 as FRNRAP. CDR3 length equals 12 residues. With 3 bases removed from V and 6 bases from J, the gap between germline ends came to 6 bases. The CDR3 loop reads CASGFFGNEQFF. The CDR3 DNA reads TGTGCTAGTGGTTTTTTTGGCAATGAGCAGTTCTTC. The entire variable domain, with the rest obtained from reference TRBV12-5 and TRBJ2-1, is as follows: DARVTQTPRHKVTEMGQEVTMRCQPILGHNTVFWYRQTMMQGLELLAYFRNRAPLDDSGMPKDRFSAEMPDATLATLKIQPSEPRDSAVYFCASGFFGNEQFFGPGTRLTVL.

The rearrangement links TRBV4-3 to TRBJ2-2; D gene unclear. The V gene's germline CDR1 is LGHNA and CDR2 YSLEER. Trimming shortened V by 0 bases and J by 2 bases, and 1 base separated the two germline ends. The CDR3 is 13 residues long. CDR3 sequence (DNA): TGCGCCAGCAGCCAAGAAAACACCGGGGAGCTGTTTTTT. It specifies CASSQENTGELFF.

The genes are TRBV11-3 and TRBJ2-2; TRBD1 is a possible D gene (7 bases). This CDR3 contains 16 residues. Trimming left V 4 bases short and J 6 bases short, with 18 bases between. Germline CDR1 reads SGHNT; CDR2 reads YENEEA. The CDR3 loop is CASSSRGTPWAGELFF. The CDR3 DNA is TGTGCCAGCAGCTCCAGGGGGACTCCATGGGCCGGGGAGCTGTTTTTT. Combining the CDR3 with reference TRBV11-3 and TRBJ2-2 gives the whole variable domain EAGVVQSPRYKIIEKKQPVAFWCNPISGHNTLYWYLQNLGQGPELLIRYENEEAVDDSQLPKDRFSAERLKGVDSTLKIQPAELGDSAVYLCASSSRGTPWAGELFFGEGSRLTVL.

The V call is TRBV6-8, the J call TRBJ2-3; 7 nucleotides match TRBD2. The V gene end was trimmed by 6 bases and the J gene end by 2 bases; junction bases not matched to a gene: 5. CDR3 length: 14 residues. Germline CDR1 is MNHGY and CDR2 is SAAAGT. The chain's CDR3 is CASSLAGNTDTQYF. The CDR3 DNA reads as TGTGCCAGCAGCTTAGCGGGTAACACAGATACGCAGTATTTT.

The V and J genes are TRBV5-4 and TRBJ1-1; D may be TRBD1 (6 bases). Per germline, CDR1 SGHNT and CDR2 YYREEE (reference sequence). Trimming removed 0 bases at V and 6 bases at J, with 9 bases between. The CDR3 has 13 residues. The CDR3 loop reads CASSLVGGAEAFF. CDR3 DNA: TGTGCCAGCAGCTTGGTGGGGGGCGCTGAAGCTTTCTTT.

The J gene is TRBJ2-7, the V gene TRBV7-8; 9 nucleotides match TRBD1. Germline assignment: CDR1 SGHVS and CDR2 FQNEAQ. CDR3 size: 15 residues. J was trimmed by 7 bases and V by 5 bases; bases with no gene match: 12. CDR3 loop: CASSILTGGRKEQYF. The CDR3, as DNA: TGTGCCAGCAGCATTTTGACAGGGGGTCGAAAAGAGCAGTACTTC.

This chain uses TRBV4-2 with TRBJ1-4; perhaps TRBD1 as D (5 bases). The CDR3 is made up of 17 amino acids. Deletions cut 0 bases from V and 3 bases from J, with 14 bases between. Germline CDR1 LGHNA, CDR2 YNFKEQ. DNA for the CDR3: TGTGCCAGCAGCCAAGATTTATTCGGGGGAGCTAATGAAAAACTGTTTTTT. Residues: CASSQDLFGGANEKLFF.

V gene TRBV14 combines with J gene TRBJ1-2; D call uncertain. The V gene's germline CDR1 is SGHDN and CDR2 FVKESK. The germline V and J ends were trimmed by 1 base and 5 bases, with 17 bases remaining between them. The CDR3 is made up of 16 amino acids. The CDR3 region is CASSQGLGRLLYGYTF. The CDR3 nucleotides read TGTGCCAGCAGCCAAGGTTTGGGCCGGTTGTTGTATGGCTACACCTTC.

This chain links TRBV6-5 with TRBJ2-1, with D tentatively TRBD2 (5 bases). The germline V gene encodes CDR1 MNHEY and CDR2 SVGAGI. Trimming took 6 bases from V and 10 from J, leaving 10 bases between them. The CDR3 is made up of 11 amino acids. Here the CDR3 reads CASRRTGEQFF. The CDR3 nucleotides read TGTGCCAGCAGGAGGACTGGGGAGCAGTTCTTC.

CDR3 sequence reads: CASSSGGLITDTQYF. The DNA of the CDR3 is TGTGCCAGCAGTTCAGGGGGGCTGATCACAGATACGCAGTATTTT. The V call is TRBV6-4, the J call TRBJ2-3; a weak D match, TRBD1 (7 bases). V was cut by 5 bases and J by 2 bases, with 14 bases left in between. The CDR3 has 15 amino acids. Germline V gives CDR1 MRHNA, CDR2 SNTAGT.

The V and J genes are TRBV5-3 and TRBJ2-3; 10 bases fit TRBD2. TRBV5-3 is an ORF, with its function uncertain. Germline trimming cut 1 base from V and 4 bases from J; bases unmatched to any gene: 9. This CDR3 has 17 residues. CDR3 nucleotides: TGTGCCAGAAGCTTGCCTAGCGGGAGATCGTGGCCAGATACGCAGTATTTT. It specifies CARSLPSGRSWPDTQYF.

The genes are TRBV7-8 and TRBJ2-1, with D unresolved. V was pared by 6 bases and J by 2 bases, with 2 bases between. This CDR3 has 11 amino acids. Germline CDR1 and CDR2: SGHVS and FQNEAQ. The CDR3 DNA reads TGTGCCAGCAGTCCCTACAATGAGCAGTTCTTC. This gives the protein CASSPYNEQFF.

V is TRBV4-3 and J is TRBJ2-1; 8 nucleotides match TRBD2. The ends lost 4 bases at V and 4 bases at J; junction bases unmatched: 9. In germline, CDR1 is LGHNA, CDR2 YSLEER. The length of the CDR3 is 16 residues. The CDR3 DNA follows: TGCGCCAGCAGCCTGAGTAATAGCGGGGTTTACAATGAGCAGTTCTTC. Translation gives CASSLSNSGVYNEQFF.

V gene TRBV6-5 combines with J gene TRBJ2-5; possible D gene TRBD1, 6 bases. Germline V gene sequence: CDR1 MNHEY, CDR2 SVGAGI. Trimming took off 0 bases at V and 3 bases at J, with 11 bases between the two ends. The CDR3 spans 15 residues. The CDR3 here is CASSYSGTTKETQYF. The CDR3 coding sequence is TGTGCCAGCAGTTACTCGGGGACAACGAAAGAGACCCAGTACTTC.

The chain joins TRBV7-3 to TRBJ1-1; D is unresolved. The V end lost 2 bases, the J end lost 0 bases, and 4 bases lay between the germline ends. This CDR3 contains 13 residues. Germline CDR1 SGHTA, CDR2 FQGTGA. The CDR3 DNA sequence: TGTGCCAGCAGCTTATGGGTGAACACTGAAGCTTTCTTT. It encodes CASSLWVNTEAFF.

The J gene is TRBJ1-5, the V gene TRBV7-2; D unclear. The V end lost 2 bases, the J end lost 4 bases, and 9 bases lay between the germline ends. This CDR3 region has 14 residues. Germline V gene lookup returns CDR1 SGHTA and CDR2 FQGNSA. This chain's CDR3 is CASSLSHFNQPQHF. CDR3 DNA: TGTGCCAGCAGCTTATCCCATTTTAATCAGCCCCAGCATTTT.